This entry concerns a single T cell receptor beta chain. This sample was included in a study of response to subunit inactivated influenza vaccine. TCRdb re-derived calls from the RT-PCR reads in MiXCR, one entry per CDR3 protein. The sample has about 540,000 distinct CDR3 sequences; around 25% are singletons. This CDR3 comprises 15 residues. Looked up from germline, CDR1 is MNHEY and CDR2 is SMNVEV (reference sequence). Trimming cost V 5 bases and J 3 bases, with 16 bases left between them. The same sample was also used in a study of T cells expressing NK-cell markers. Per that study: TCR beta cDNA was made by 5'RACE template switching with UMIs.

The material sequenced was CD4+ T cells sorted from PBMCs, taken roughly 12 days after vaccination. The clonotype was recovered from a man aged 45-60 years who received an inactivated influenza vaccine. V is TRBV27 and J is TRBJ1-1; D remains ambiguous. Written as DNA, the CDR3 is TGTGCCAGCAGTGGACGTGTCACGGTGGACACTGAAGCTTTCTTT. It yields the protein CASSGRVTVDTEAFF.